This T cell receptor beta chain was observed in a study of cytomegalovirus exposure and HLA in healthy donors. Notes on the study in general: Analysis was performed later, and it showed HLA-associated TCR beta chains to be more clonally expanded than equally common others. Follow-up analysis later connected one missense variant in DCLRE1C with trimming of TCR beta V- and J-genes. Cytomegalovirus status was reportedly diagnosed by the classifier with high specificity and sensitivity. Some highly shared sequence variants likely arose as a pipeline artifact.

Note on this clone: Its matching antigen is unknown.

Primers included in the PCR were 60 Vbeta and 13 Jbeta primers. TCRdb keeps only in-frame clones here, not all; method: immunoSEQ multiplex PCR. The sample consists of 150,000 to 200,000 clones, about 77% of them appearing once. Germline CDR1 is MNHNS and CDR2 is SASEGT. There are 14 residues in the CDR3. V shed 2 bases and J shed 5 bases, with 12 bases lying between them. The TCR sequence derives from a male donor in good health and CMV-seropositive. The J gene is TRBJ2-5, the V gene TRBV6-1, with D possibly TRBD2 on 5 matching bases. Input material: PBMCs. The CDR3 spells CASSEPGMAETQYF. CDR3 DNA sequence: TGTGCCAGCAGTGAACCCGGGATGGCGGAGACCCAGTACTTC.